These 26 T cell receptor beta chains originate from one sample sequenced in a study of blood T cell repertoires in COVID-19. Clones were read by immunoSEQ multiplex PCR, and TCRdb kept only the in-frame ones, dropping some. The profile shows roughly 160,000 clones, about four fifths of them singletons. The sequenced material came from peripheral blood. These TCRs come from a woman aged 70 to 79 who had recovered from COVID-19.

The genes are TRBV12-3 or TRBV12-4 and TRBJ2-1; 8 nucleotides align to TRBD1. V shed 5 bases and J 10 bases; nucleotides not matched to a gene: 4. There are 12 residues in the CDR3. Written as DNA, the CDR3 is TGTGCCAGCAGTCCTTGGGACAGGGAGCAGTTCTTC. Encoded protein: CASSPWDREQFF.

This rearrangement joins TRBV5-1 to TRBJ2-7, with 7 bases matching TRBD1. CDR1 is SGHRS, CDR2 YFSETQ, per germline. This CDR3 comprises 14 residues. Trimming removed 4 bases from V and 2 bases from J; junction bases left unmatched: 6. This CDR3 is CASSPGGSPYEQYF. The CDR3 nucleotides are TGCGCCAGCAGCCCAGGGGGTTCACCCTACGAGCAGTACTTC.

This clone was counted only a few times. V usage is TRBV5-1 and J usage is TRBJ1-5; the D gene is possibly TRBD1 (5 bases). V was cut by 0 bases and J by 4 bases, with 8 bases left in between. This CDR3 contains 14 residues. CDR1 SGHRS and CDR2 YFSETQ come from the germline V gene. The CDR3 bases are TGCGCCAGCAGCTTGGGGGGCTTTAATCAGCCCCAGCATTTT. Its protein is CASSLGGFNQPQHF. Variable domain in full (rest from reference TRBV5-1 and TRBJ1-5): KAGVTQTPRYLIKTRGQQVTLSCSPISGHRSVSWYQQTPGQGLQFLFEYFSETQRNKGNFPGRFSGRQFSNSRSEMNVSTLELGDSALYLCASSLGGFNQPQHFGDGTRLSIL.

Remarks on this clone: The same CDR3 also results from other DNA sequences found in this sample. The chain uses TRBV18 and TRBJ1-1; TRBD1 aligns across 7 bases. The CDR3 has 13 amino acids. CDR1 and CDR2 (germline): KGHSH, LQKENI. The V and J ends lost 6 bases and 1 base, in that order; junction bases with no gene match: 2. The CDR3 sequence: CASSGQANTEAFF. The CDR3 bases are TGTGCCAGCTCCGGACAGGCGAACACTGAAGCTTTCTTT.

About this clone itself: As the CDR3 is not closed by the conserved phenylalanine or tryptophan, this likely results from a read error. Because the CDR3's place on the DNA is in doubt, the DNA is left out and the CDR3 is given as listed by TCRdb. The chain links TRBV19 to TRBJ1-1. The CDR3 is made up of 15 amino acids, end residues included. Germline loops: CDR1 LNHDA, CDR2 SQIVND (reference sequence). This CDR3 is CASSPNVQGRYGREV.

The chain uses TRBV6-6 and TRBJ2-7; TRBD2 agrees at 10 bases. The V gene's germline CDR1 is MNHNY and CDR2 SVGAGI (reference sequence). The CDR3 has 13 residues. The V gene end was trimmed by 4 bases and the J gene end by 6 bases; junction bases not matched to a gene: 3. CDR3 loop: CASSSTSGTEQYF. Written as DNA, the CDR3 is TGTGCCAGCAGTTCCACTAGCGGGACCGAGCAGTACTTC.

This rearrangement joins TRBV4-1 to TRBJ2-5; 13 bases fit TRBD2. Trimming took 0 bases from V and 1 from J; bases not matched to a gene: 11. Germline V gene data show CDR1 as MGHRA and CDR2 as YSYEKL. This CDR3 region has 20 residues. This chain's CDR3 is CASSQDGTSGRVGGQETQYF. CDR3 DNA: TGCGCCAGCAGCCAAGATGGTACTAGCGGGAGGGTTGGGGGCCAAGAGACCCAGTACTTC.

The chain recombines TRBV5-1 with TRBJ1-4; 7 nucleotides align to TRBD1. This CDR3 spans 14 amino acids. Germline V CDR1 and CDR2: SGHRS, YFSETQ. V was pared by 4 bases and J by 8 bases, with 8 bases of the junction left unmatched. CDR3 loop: CASSLQGGLEKLFF. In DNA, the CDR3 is TGCGCCAGCAGCCTCCAAGGGGGCTTGGAAAAACTGTTTTTT.

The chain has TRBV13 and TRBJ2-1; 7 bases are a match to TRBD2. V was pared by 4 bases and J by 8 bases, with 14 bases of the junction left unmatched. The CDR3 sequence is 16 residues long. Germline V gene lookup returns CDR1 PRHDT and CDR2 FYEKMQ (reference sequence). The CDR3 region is CASSSPLGGSFDEQFF. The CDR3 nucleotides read TGTGCCAGCAGCTCCCCCCTTGGCGGGAGTTTCGATGAGCAGTTCTTC.

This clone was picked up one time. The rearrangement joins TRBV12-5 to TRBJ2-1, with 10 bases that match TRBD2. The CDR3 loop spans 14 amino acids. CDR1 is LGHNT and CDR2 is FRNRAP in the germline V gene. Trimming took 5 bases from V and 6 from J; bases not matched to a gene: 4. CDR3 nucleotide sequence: TGTGCTAGTGGTATCAGCGGGGGGGCCAATGAGCAGTTCTTC. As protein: CASGISGGANEQFF.

The CDR3 here is CSTRTGAYGYTF. CDR3 in DNA: TGCAGCACCCGGACAGGGGCCTATGGCTACACCTTC. The J gene is TRBJ1-2, the V gene TRBV29-1; 9 bases are shared with TRBD1. Germline V gene sequence: CDR1 SQVTM, CDR2 ANQGSEA. V lost 8 bases to trimming and J lost 4 bases; unmatched junction nucleotides: 5. This CDR3 has 12 amino acids.

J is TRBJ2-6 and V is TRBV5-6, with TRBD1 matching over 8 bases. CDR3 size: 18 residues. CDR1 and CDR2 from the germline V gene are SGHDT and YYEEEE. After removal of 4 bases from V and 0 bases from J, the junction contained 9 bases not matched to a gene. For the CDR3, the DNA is TGTGCCAGCAGCCCCAGGACAGGGCGGAGCTCTGGGGCCAACGTCCTGACTTTC. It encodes CASSPRTGRSSGANVLTF.

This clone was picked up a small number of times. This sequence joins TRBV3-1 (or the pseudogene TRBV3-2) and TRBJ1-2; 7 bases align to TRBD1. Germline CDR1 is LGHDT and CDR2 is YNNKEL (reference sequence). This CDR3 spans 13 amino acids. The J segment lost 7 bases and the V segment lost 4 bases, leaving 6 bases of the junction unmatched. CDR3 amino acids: CASSPRDSAGYTF. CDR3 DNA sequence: TGTGCCAGCAGCCCCCGGGACAGTGCTGGCTACACCTTC.

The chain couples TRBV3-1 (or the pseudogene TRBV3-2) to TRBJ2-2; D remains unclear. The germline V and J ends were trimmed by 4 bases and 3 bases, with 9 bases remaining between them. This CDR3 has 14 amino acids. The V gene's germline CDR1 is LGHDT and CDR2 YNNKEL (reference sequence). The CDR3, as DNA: TGTGCCAGCAGCCCCCCCACTCACACCGGGGAGCTGTTTTTT. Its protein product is CASSPPTHTGELFF.

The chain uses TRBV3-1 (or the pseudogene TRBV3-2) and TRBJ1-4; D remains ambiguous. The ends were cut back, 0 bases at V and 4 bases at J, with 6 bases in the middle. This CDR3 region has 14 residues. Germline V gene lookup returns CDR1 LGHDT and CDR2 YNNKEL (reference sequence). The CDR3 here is CASSQESFNEKLFF. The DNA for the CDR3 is TGTGCCAGCAGCCAAGAATCCTTTAATGAAAAACTGTTTTTT.

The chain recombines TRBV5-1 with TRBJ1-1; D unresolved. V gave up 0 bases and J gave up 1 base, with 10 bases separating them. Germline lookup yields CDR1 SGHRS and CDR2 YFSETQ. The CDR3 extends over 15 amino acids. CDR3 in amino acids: CASSLVLSGNTEAFF. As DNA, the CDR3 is TGCGCCAGCAGCTTGGTTCTGTCGGGGAACACTGAAGCTTTCTTT. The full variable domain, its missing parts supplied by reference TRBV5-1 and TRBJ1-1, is KAGVTQTPRYLIKTRGQQVTLSCSPISGHRSVSWYQQTPGQGLQFLFEYFSETQRNKGNFPGRFSGRQFSNSRSEMNVSTLELGDSALYLCASSLVLSGNTEAFFGQGTRLTVV.

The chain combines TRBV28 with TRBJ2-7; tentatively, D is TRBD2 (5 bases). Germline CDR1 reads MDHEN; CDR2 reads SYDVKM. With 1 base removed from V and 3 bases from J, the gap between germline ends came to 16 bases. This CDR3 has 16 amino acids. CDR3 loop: CASSLLAGAHRYEQYF. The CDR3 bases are TGTGCCAGCAGTTTATTGGCGGGTGCCCACCGCTACGAGCAGTACTTC.

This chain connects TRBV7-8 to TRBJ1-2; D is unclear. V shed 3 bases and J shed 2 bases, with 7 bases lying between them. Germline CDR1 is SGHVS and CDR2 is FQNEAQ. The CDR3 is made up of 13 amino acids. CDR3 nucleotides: TGTGCCAGCAGCTTCGCGAGCAACTATGGCTACACCTTC. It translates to CASSFASNYGYTF.

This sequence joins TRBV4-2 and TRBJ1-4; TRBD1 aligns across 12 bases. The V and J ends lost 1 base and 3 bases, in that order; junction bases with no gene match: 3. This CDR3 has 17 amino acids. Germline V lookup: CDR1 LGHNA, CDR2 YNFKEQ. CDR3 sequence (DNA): TGTGCCAGCAGCCAAGGGGACAGGGGGCAAGCTAATGAAAAACTGTTTTTT. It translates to CASSQGDRGQANEKLFF.

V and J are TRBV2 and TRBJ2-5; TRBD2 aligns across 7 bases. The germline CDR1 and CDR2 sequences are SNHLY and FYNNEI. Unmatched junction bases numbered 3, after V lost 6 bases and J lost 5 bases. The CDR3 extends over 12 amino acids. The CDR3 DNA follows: TGTGCCAGCAGGGGGGGGGAGGAGACCCAGTACTTC. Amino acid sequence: CASRGGEETQYF.

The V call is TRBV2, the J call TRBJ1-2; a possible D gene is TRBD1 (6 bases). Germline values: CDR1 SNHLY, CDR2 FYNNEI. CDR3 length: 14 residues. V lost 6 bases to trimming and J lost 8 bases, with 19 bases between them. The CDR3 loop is CASSLQRDTGGYTF. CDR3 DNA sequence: TGTGCCAGCAGCCTCCAACGGGACACCGGGGGCTACACCTTC. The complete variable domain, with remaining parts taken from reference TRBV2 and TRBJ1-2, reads EPEVTQTPSHQVTQMGQEVILRCVPISNHLYFYWYRQILGQKVEFLVSFYNNEISEKSEIFDDQFSVERPDGSNFTLKIRSTKLEDSAMYFCASSLQRDTGGYTFGSGTRLTVV.

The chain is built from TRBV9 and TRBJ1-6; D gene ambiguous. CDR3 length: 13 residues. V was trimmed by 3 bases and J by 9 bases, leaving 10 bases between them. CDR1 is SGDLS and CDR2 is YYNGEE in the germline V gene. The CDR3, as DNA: TGTGCCAGCAGCGAACTGTCGGGTTCACCCCTCCACTTT. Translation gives CASSELSGSPLHF.

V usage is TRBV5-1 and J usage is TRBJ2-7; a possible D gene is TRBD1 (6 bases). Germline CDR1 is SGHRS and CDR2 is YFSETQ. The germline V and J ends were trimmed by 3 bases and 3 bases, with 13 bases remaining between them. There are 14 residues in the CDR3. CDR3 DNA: TGCGCCAGCAGCTCCCTACAGGGTGGCTACGAGCAGTACTTC. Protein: CASSSLQGGYEQYF.

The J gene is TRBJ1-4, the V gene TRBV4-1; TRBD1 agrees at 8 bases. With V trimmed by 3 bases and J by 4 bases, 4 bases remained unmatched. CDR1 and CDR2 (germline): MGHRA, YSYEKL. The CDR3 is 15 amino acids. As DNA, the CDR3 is TGCGCCAGCAGCCAGGCCGGACAGGGTAATGAAAAACTGTTTTTT. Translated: CASSQAGQGNEKLFF.

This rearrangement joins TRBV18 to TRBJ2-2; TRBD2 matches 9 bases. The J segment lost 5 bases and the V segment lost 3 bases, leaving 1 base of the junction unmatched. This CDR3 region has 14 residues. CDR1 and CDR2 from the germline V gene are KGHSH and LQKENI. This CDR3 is CASSPAGGTGELFF. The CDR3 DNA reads TGTGCCAGCTCACCCGCGGGAGGGACCGGGGAGCTGTTTTTT.

Here the CDR3 reads CASSPRLSLASNEQFF. CDR3 bases: TGTGCCAGCAGCCCCCGACTTAGCCTAGCGAGCAATGAGCAGTTCTTC. The chain recombines TRBV13 with TRBJ2-1, with D possibly being TRBD2 (6 bases). The CDR3 has 16 amino acids. Germline V CDR1 and CDR2: PRHDT, FYEKMQ (reference sequence). The germline V and J ends were trimmed by 5 bases and 6 bases, with 20 bases remaining between them.